This T cell receptor beta chain emerged from a study of blood T cell repertoires in COVID-19 (dated by TCRdb to 2018 to 2021). Background on the whole study: Samples from collaborators originated in the United States, Italy and Spain and spanned both the acute and convalescent phases of COVID-19. The repertoires were released in a freely available public database intended as a resource for research on the immune response to SARS-CoV-2. Sample metadata almost always included a de-identified subject ID, COVID-19 status, age in years and sex. Deeply sampled blood TCRbeta repertoires from subjects exposed to, actively infected with, or recovered from COVID-19 were included in the dataset. The prospective study material was composed of cDNA or gDNA derived from T cells, B-cell-depleted T cells, or PBMCs. Where available, HLA class I and class II types were obtained from metadata supplied by the sample provider rather than from assay-based typing. Samples were obtained from the ongoing ImmuneRACE study (first 160 participants) and from 1,254 subjects provided by 6 global collaborators. What the work shows at the level of the full study, not this receptor alone: Clinical and demographic metadata were provided uncurated, with the amount varying by source and participant.

TCRbeta CDR3 regions were amplified from genomic DNA using the immunoSEQ Assay, a bias-controlled multiplex PCR. As for how the authors treated the data: Within the assay, amplification of reference gene primers was used to estimate how many nucleated cells each sample contained. To quantify the absolute abundance of each unique TCRbeta CDR3 rearrangement, sequence reads were collapsed and filtered. For each sample, productive Simpson clonality was calculated as the square root of Simpson's diversity index over productive rearrangements. In its TCRdb copy, this immuneACCESS table keeps in-frame sequences only and misses some clones. Where compared with another copy, unresolved V genes explain less than half of these, and the others have no known cause. The DNA was the basis for D and trimming; V, J and clone size are from that table. Recorded for this sample are a few hundred thousand clones; about 86% of them occurred a single time. Clones ranked in the top ten supply roughly 6.4% of the sample.

Another Seattle source contributed samples from volunteer blood donors who had recovered from COVID-19. The collaborating institutions used their own protocols to collect whole blood in K2EDTA tubes. For TCRbeta analysis, collaborator samples were shipped as frozen whole blood, as isolated PBMCs, or as DNA extracted from either sample type. CDR1 and CDR2 were assigned from the germline V gene (reference sequence) as SGHNT and YYREEE. V loses 0 bases at its end and J loses 3 bases; junction bases beyond the gene matches: 13. The CDR3 runs 18 residues from the cysteine to the phenylalanine. Just CDR3 DNA is preserved here, 54 bases in frame from base 1. Note on this clone: Its antigen is currently not known. Within one base of it there is no much larger clone, and no base qualities were kept.

This clonotype was sampled from a man in his sixties who had recovered from COVID-19. The rearranged chain carries TRBV5-4 and TRBJ2-7; 9 middle bases align to TRBD1. Sequencing was done on a sample of peripheral blood. The CDR3 region: CASSLELPGQGFDYEQYF. In nucleotides, the sequence is TGTGCCAGCAGCTTGGAACTGCCGGGACAGGGTTTCGACTACGAGCAGTACTTC.